This T cell receptor (beta chain) is from a study of blood T cell repertoires in COVID-19. Across the whole study: Samples came from the United States, Italy and Spain, spanning acute and convalescent COVID-19. PBMCs, B-cell-depleted T cells, or T cells provided the cDNA or gDNA that made up the material.

CDR3 length: 15 residues. Germline assignment: CDR1 MNHEY and CDR2 SVGAGI. Authors' processing steps: Reference gene primer amplification gave estimated nucleated cell counts. Profiled with immunoSEQ multiplex PCR; TCRdb holds only in-frame clones, not every one. V, J and clone size derive from that table, while D and trimming were established from the DNA sequence. The table lists 60,000 to 90,000 clones, 70% to 85% of them singletons. This clone was picked up one time. The junction shows a germline mismatch at one end, possibly a read error. The source is a woman aged 45 to 65 with acute or convalescent COVID-19. This chain links TRBV6-5 with TRBJ2-6; TRBD2 is a possible D gene (5 bases). The sample comprised peripheral blood. CDR3 residues: CHVKRGPAGANVLTF. The CDR3 bases are TGCCACGTAAAGAGAGGGCCGGCAGGGGCCAACGTCCTGACTTTC.